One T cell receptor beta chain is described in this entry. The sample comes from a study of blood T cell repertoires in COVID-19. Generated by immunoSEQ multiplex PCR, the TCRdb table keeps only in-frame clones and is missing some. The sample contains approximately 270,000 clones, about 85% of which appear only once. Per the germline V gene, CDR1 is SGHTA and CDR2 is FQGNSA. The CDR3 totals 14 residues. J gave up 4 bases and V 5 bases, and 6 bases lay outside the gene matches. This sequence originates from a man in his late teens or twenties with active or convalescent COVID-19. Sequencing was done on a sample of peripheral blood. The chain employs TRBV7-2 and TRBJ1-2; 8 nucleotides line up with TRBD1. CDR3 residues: CASSPRGQSYGYTF. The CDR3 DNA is TGTGCCAGCAGCCCCAGGGGGCAGAGCTATGGCTACACCTTC.